The entry below describes one TCR beta chain. The data belong to a study of blood T cell repertoires in COVID-19. Study details: The study drew acute and convalescent COVID-19 samples from the United States, Italy and Spain. Sources were T cells, B-cell-depleted T cells, or PBMCs; the material itself was cDNA or gDNA.

The V and J ends lost 3 bases and 0 bases respectively, with 9 bases between them. The CDR3 covers 15 residues. Germline CDR1 MNHEY, CDR2 SMNVEV (reference sequence). Original handling: The assay estimated nucleated cells by amplifying reference gene primers. Here immunoSEQ multiplex PCR was the method, and the copy in TCRdb shows in-frame clones only, minus some. For V, J and clone size, that table is used; D and trimming come from the DNA. Here the sample spans about 85,000 clones, 84% being singletons. The chain recombines TRBV27 with TRBJ1-5; D is possibly TRBD1 (5 bases). Sequencing used peripheral blood. This sequence was found in a human donor in a cohort sampled during active COVID-19. CDR3: CASSFGGFSNQPQHF. Written as DNA, the CDR3 is TGTGCCAGCAGTTTTGGGGGGTTTAGCAATCAGCCCCAGCATTTT.